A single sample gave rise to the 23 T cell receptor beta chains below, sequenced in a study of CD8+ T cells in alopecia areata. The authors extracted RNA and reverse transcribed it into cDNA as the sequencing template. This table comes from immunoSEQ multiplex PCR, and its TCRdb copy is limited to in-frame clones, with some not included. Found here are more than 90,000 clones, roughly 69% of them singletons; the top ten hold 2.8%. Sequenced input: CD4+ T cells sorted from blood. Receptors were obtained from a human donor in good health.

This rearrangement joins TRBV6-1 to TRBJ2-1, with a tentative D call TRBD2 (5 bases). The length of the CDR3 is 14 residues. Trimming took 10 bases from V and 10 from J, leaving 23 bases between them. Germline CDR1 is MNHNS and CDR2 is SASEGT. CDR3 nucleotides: TGTGCCACCCGGTCATACTTTAGCGAGGGCGAGCAGTTCTTC. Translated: CATRSYFSEGEQFF.

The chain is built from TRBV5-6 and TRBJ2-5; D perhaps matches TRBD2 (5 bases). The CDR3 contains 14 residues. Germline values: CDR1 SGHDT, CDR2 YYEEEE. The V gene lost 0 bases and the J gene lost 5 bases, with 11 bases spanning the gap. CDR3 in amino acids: CASSLGPGGETQYF. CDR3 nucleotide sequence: TGTGCCAGCAGCTTGGGACCCGGCGGGGAGACCCAGTACTTC.

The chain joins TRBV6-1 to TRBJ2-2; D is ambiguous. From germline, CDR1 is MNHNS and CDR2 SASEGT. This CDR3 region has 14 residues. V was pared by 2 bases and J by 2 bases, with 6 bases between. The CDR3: CASSEQANTGELFF. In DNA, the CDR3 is TGTGCCAGCAGTGAACAGGCCAACACCGGGGAGCTGTTTTTT.

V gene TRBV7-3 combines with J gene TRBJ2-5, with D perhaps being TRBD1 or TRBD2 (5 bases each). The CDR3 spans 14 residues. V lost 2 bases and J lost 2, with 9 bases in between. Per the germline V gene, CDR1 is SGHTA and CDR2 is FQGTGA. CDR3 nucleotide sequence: TGTGCCAGCAGCTTACGGGGCCCACAAGAGACCCAGTACTTC. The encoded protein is CASSLRGPQETQYF.

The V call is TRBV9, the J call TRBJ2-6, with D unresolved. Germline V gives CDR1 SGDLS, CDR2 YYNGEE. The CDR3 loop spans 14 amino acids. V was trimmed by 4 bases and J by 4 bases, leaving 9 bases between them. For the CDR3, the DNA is TGTGCCAGCAGCTCCACTGGCGGGGCCAACGTCCTGACTTTC. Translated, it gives CASSSTGGANVLTF. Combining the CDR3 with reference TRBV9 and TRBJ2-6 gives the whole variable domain DSGVTQTPKHLITATGQRVTLRCSPRSGDLSVYWYQQSLDQGLQFLIQYYNGEERAKGNILERFSAQQFPDLHSELNLSSLELGDSALYFCASSSTGGANVLTFGAGSRLTVL.

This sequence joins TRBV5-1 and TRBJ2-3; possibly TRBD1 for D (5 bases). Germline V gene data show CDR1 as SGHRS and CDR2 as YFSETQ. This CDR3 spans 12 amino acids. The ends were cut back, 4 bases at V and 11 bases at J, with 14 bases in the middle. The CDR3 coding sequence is TGCGCCAGCAGCCTGGACACCTCAGGGCAGTATTTT. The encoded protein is CASSLDTSGQYF.

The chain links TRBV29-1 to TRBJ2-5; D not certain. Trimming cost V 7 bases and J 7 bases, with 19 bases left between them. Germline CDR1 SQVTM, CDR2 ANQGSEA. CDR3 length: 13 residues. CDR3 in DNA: TGCAGCGCAAACACTTTGGGGTTCCGGACCCAGTACTTC. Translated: CSANTLGFRTQYF.

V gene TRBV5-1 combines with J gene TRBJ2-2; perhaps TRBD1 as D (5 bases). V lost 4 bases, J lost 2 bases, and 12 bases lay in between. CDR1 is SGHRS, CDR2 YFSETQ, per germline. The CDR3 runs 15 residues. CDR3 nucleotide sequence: TGCGCCAGCAGCCCTCCTAGGGGCAACACCGGGGAGCTGTTTTTT. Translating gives CASSPPRGNTGELFF. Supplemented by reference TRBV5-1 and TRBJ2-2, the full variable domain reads KAGVTQTPRYLIKTRGQQVTLSCSPISGHRSVSWYQQTPGQGLQFLFEYFSETQRNKGNFPGRFSGRQFSNSRSEMNVSTLELGDSALYLCASSPPRGNTGELFFGEGSRLTVL.

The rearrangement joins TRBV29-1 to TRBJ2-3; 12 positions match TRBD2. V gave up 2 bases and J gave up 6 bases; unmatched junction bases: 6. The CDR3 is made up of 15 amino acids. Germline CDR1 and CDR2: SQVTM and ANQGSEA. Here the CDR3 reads CSVELLAGGDDTQYF. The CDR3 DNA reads TGCAGCGTTGAACTACTAGCGGGGGGCGACGATACGCAGTATTTT.

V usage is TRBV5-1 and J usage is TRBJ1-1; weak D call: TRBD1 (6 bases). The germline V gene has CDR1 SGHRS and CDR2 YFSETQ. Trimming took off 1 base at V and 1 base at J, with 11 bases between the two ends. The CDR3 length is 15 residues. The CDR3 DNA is TGCGCCAGCAGCTTGCGGACGGGGGCGAACACTGAAGCTTTCTTT. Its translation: CASSLRTGANTEAFF.

CDR3 residues: CASRGGTVNEKLFF. In DNA form, the CDR3 reads TGTGCCAGCAGGGGAGGGACAGTTAATGAAAAACTGTTTTTT. This chain uses TRBV6-1 with TRBJ1-4; 7 bases map to TRBD1. Germline V gives CDR1 MNHNS, CDR2 SASEGT. V gave up 6 bases and J gave up 4 bases; unmatched junction bases: 5. CDR3 length: 14 residues.

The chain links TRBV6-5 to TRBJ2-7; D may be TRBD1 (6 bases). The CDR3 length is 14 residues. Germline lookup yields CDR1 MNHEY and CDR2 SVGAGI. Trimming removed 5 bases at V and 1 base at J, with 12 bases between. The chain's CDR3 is CASSDPTGSYEQYF. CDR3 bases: TGTGCCAGCAGTGATCCGACAGGATCCTACGAGCAGTACTTC.

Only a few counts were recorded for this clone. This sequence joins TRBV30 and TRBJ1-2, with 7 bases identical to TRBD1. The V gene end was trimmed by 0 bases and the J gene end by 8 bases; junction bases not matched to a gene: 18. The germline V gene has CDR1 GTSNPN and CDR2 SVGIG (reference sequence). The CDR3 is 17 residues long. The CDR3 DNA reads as TGTGCCTGGAGTGTACAGGAGACAGGGAGACTACTATACGGCTACACCTTC. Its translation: CAWSVQETGRLLYGYTF.

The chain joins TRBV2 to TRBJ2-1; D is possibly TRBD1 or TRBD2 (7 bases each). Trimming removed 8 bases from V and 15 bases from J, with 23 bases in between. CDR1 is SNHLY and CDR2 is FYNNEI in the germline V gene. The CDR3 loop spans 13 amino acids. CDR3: CASYPQGGQALFF. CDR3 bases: TGTGCCAGCTACCCCCAGGGGGGGCAGGCCCTGTTCTTC.

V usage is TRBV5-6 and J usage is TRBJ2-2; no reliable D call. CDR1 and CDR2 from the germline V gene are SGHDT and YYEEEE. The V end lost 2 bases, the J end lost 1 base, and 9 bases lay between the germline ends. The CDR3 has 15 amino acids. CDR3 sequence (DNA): TGTGCCAGCAGCTTAGGTCCGGGGAACACCGGGGAGCTGTTTTTT. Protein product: CASSLGPGNTGELFF.

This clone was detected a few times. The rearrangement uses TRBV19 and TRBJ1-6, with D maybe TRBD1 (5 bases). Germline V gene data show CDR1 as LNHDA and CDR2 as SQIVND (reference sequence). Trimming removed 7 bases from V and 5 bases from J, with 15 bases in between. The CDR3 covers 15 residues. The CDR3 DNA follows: TGTGCCAGTAACCTTCCGGGACGGAATAATTCACCCCTCCACTTT. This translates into CASNLPGRNNSPLHF. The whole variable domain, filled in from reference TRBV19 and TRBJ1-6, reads DGGITQSPKYLFRKEGQNVTLSCEQNLNHDAMYWYRQDPGQGLRLIYYSQIVNDFQKGDIAEGYSVSREKKESFPLTVTSAQKNPTAFYLCASNLPGRNNSPLHFGNGTRLTVT.

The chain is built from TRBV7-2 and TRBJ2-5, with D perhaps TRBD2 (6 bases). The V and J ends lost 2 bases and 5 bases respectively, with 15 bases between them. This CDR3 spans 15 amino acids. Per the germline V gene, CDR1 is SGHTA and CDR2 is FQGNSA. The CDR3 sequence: CASSLFSAAGETQYF. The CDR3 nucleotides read TGTGCCAGCAGCTTATTCTCCGCGGCGGGGGAGACCCAGTACTTC.

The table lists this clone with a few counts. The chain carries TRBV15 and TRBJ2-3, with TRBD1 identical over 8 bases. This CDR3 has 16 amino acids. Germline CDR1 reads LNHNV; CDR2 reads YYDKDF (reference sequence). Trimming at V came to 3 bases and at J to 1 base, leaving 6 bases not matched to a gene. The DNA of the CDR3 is TGTGCCACCAGCAGGATGCAGGGGGCAGGCACAGATACGCAGTATTTT. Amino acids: CATSRMQGAGTDTQYF.

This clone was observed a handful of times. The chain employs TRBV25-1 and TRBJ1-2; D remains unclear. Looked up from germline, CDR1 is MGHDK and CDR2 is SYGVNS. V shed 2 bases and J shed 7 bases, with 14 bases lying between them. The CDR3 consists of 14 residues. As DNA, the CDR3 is TGTGCCAGCAGTGAAAGCACGGGTGCGGTTGGCTACACCTTC. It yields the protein CASSESTGAVGYTF.

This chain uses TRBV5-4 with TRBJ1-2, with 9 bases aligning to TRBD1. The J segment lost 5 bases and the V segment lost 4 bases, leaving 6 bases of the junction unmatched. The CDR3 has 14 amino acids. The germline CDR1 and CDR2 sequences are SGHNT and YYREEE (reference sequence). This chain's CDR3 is CASSTPGQGYGYTF. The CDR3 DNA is TGTGCCAGCAGCACCCCCGGACAGGGGTATGGCTACACCTTC.

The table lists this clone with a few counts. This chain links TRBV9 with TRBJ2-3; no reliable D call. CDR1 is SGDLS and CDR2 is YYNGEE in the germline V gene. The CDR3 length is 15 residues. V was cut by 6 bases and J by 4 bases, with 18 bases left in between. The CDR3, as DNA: TGTGCCAGCACCTACTTAAGGTCAATCGCAGATACGCAGTATTTT. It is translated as CASTYLRSIADTQYF.

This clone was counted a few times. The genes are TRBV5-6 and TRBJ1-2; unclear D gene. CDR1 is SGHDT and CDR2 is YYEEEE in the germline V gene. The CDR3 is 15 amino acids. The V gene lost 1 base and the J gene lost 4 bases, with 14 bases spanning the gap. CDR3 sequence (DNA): TGTGCCAGCAGCTTGAAGAGGGAGTCGTCCTATGGCTACACCTTC. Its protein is CASSLKRESSYGYTF.

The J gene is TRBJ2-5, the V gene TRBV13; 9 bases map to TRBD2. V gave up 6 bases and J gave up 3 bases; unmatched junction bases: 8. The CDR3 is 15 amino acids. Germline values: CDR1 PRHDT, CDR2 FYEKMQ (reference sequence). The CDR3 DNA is TGTGCCAGCAGAAGGGTAGCGGGGGATAAAGAGACCCAGTACTTC. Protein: CASRRVAGDKETQYF.